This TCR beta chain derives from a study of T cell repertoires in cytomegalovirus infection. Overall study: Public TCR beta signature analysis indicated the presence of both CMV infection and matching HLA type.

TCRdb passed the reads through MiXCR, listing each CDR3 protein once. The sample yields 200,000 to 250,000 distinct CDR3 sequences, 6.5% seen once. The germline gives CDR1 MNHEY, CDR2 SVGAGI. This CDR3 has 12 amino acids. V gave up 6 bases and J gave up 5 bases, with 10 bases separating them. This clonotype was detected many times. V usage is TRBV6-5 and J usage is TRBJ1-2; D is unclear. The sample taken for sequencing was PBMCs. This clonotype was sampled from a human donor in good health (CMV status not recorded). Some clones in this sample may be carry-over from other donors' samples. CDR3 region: CASRDPPYGYTF. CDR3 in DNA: TGTGCCAGCAGGGACCCGCCTTATGGCTACACCTTC.